The subject of this entry is one T cell receptor (beta chain). Time point defined: cycle 4 day 1 (C4D1), after less than seven weeks of nivolumab. Each of the patients experienced relapse following autologous stem cell transplantation, and their brentuximab vedotin exposure differed. The data derive from a study of PD-1 blockade in classical Hodgkin lymphoma. Libraries were prepared by immunoSEQ multiplex PCR; TCRdb keeps only in-frame clonotypes and omits some of them. The data hold some 34,000 clones, with about 72% observed a single time. The sequence derives from a human donor with classical Hodgkin lymphoma. The sequencing used peripheral blood mononuclear cells (PBMCs), collected before the fourth cycle of nivolumab.

CDR3 region: CSGGGQGVTEAFF. The CDR3 nucleotides are TGCAGCGGGGGTGGTCAGGGGGTTACTGAAGCTTTCTTT. The V gene is TRBV29-1, the J gene TRBJ1-1, with TRBD1 matching 7 bases. CDR3 length: 13 amino acids. Germline V gene data show CDR1 as SQVTM and CDR2 as ANQGSEA. V lost 7 bases and J lost 5; bases outside the gene matches: 10.